This T cell receptor beta chain is drawn from a study of blood T cell repertoires in COVID-19. On the study more broadly: Sources were T cells, B-cell-depleted T cells, or PBMCs; the material itself was cDNA or gDNA.

Clones were sequenced by immunoSEQ multiplex PCR, and TCRdb holds only the in-frame ones, with some missing. The sample records some 120,000 clones, 79% being singletons. This sequence was found in a man aged 35 to 55 with active or convalescent COVID-19. Specimen: peripheral blood.

CDR3 sequence: CASSSLGAGGQETQYF. The CDR3 coding sequence is TGTGCCAGCAGTTCCTTGGGGGCGGGGGGCCAAGAGACCCAGTACTTC. This sequence joins TRBV6-5 and TRBJ2-5; 8 bases fit TRBD2. Germline V gene data show CDR1 as MNHEY and CDR2 as SVGAGI. The V segment lost 4 bases and the J segment 1 base; nucleotides outside the gene matches: 8. CDR3 length: 16 amino acids.